The clone carrying this TCR beta chain was detected only a few times. Its specificity is unknown. Individual cDNA molecules were tagged with unique molecular identifiers, the study reported. Each CDR3 protein is one row after TCRdb ran MiXCR on the 5' RACE reads. The sample shows just under 65,000 distinct CDR3 sequences, roughly 9% of them seen only once. The CDR3 length is 14 residues. V lost 3 bases to trimming and J lost 4 bases; unmatched junction nucleotides: 6. Germline loops: CDR1 LGHDT, CDR2 YNNKEL (reference sequence). The entry originates in a study of early T cells in non-severe SARS-CoV-2 infection. Whole-study context: Investigators sequenced bulk RNA drawn from unsorted whole blood, and chains remained unpaired. Points from the study as a whole: VDJdb-based annotation leaned toward anti-spike CD8 responses and missed private and CD4 specificities.

The sequence was collected from an adult who was a healthcare worker with PCR-confirmed SARS-CoV-2 infection or an uninfected control (not recorded which). The chain employs TRBV3-1 and TRBJ2-7; 7 bases are a match to TRBD1. Sequencing used whole blood, obtained at baseline. For the CDR3, the DNA is TGTGCCAGCAGCCACTCCAGGGGGATTTACGAGCAGTACTTC. Translation gives CASSHSRGIYEQYF.